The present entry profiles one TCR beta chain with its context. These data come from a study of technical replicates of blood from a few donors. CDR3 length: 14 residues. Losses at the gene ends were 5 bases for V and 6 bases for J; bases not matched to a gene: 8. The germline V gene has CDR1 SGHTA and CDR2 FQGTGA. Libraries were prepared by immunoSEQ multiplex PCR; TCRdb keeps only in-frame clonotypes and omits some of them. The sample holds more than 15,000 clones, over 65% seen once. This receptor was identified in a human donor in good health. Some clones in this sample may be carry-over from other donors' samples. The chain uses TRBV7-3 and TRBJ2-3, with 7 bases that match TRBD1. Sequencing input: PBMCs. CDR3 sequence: CASSLGTAPDTQYF. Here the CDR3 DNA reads TGTGCCAGCAGCCTCGGGACAGCCCCGGATACGCAGTATTTT.